The 27 T cell receptor beta chains reported below all come from one sample, sequenced in a study of shared clonotypes between healthy human individuals. Measured with immunoSEQ multiplex PCR; TCRdb has only the in-frame clones, and not every one. The sample holds about 2.4 million clones; over 85% are singletons and the top ten take 0.36%. Material for sequencing was naive CD4+ T cells from PBMCs. As for subset: CD45RA+ positively selected. Source of these receptors: a young man in good health. Some clones in this sample may be carry-over from other donors' samples.

This clone was counted a single time. The CDR3 protein is CASSLARQGSYEQYF. CDR3 DNA sequence: TGTGCCAGCAGCTTAGCGAGACAGGGGTCCTACGAGCAGTACTTC. The genes are TRBV7-9 and TRBJ2-7; 8 bases match TRBD1. Germline lookup yields CDR1 SEHNR and CDR2 FQNEAQ (reference sequence). This CDR3 comprises 15 residues. The V gene end was trimmed by 0 bases and the J gene end by 1 base; junction bases not matched to a gene: 2.

The chain combines TRBV6-6 with TRBJ1-3; D uncertain. Germline CDR1 is MNHNY and CDR2 is SVGAGI (reference sequence). V lost 6 bases, J lost 0 bases, and 9 bases lay in between. This CDR3 is built from 14 residues. CDR3 nucleotides: TGTGCCAGCAGACCTTTGAGCTCTGGAAACACCATATATTTT. This encodes CASRPLSSGNTIYF.

The J gene is TRBJ2-5, the V gene TRBV15; 9 bases line up with TRBD2. The CDR3 contains 14 residues. Per the germline V gene, CDR1 is LNHNV and CDR2 is YYDKDF (reference sequence). The J segment lost 3 bases and the V segment lost 4 bases, leaving 3 bases of the junction unmatched. CDR3 coding DNA: TGTGCCACCAGCACGGGACTAGCCGAAGAGACCCAGTACTTC. It encodes CATSTGLAEETQYF. Full variable domain (rest looked up from reference TRBV15 and TRBJ2-5): DAMVIQNPRYQVTQFGKPVTLSCSQTLNHNVMYWYQQKSSQAPKLLFHYYDKDFNNEADTPDNFQSRRPNTSFCFLDIRSPGLGDTAMYLCATSTGLAEETQYFGPGTRLLVL.

Written as DNA, the CDR3 is TGTGCCAGCAGTTTAATAGCGGGACTAAAGATTCGCAGCTCCTACAATGAGCAGTTCTTC. This encodes CASSLIAGLKIRSSYNEQFF. The V gene is TRBV28, the J gene TRBJ2-1; TRBD2 agrees at 8 bases. CDR1 is MDHEN, CDR2 SYDVKM, per germline. The CDR3 consists of 20 residues. Trimming removed 2 bases from V and 0 bases from J; junction bases left unmatched: 15.

This rearrangement joins TRBV5-1 to TRBJ2-7; D is uncertain. CDR3 length equals 15 residues. Trimming pared 1 base from V and 12 bases from J, leaving 23 bases between. The germline V gene has CDR1 SGHRS and CDR2 YFSETQ. CDR3 nucleotide sequence: TGCGCCAGCAGCTTGAACTCCCCTACGAGCAGTGGGGTGTACTTC. Encoded protein: CASSLNSPTSSGVYF. Drawing the rest from reference TRBV5-1 and TRBJ2-7, the complete variable domain is KAGVTQTPRYLIKTRGQQVTLSCSPISGHRSVSWYQQTPGQGLQFLFEYFSETQRNKGNFPGRFSGRQFSNSRSEMNVSTLELGDSALYLCASSLNSPTSSGVYFGPGTRLTVT.

The chain carries TRBV30 and TRBJ2-1, with D uncertain. The CDR3 is made up of 13 amino acids. The germline V and J ends were trimmed by 1 base and 4 bases, with 8 bases remaining between them. Per germline, CDR1 GTSNPN and CDR2 SVGIG (reference sequence). The CDR3 region has the DNA TGTGCCTGGAGTGCGGATGATTACAATGAGCAGTTCTTC. The encoded protein is CAWSADDYNEQFF.

V usage is TRBV7-9 and J usage is TRBJ1-1; D is perhaps TRBD1 (6 bases). Germline CDR1 is SEHNR and CDR2 is FQNEAQ (reference sequence). The CDR3 is 15 residues long. V was trimmed by 5 bases and J by 1 base, leaving 14 bases between them. This CDR3 reads CASSPRGGTNTEAFF. In nucleotides, the CDR3 is TGTGCCAGCAGCCCGAGAGGGGGAACGAACACTGAAGCTTTCTTT.

The V call is TRBV4-3, the J call TRBJ2-3; 16 bases are a match to TRBD2. CDR1 and CDR2 from the germline V gene are LGHNA and YSLEER. The CDR3 is made up of 20 amino acids. V trimming: 0 bases; J trimming: 0 bases; junction bases outside the gene matches: 6. CDR3: CASSQDQGLAGGLSTDTQYF. As DNA, the CDR3 is TGCGCCAGCAGCCAAGACCAGGGACTAGCGGGAGGGCTTAGCACAGATACGCAGTATTTT.

The chain couples TRBV5-4 to TRBJ2-7; tentative D call: TRBD1 (5 bases). Trimming left V 0 bases short and J 1 base short, with 8 bases between. The CDR3 loop spans 14 amino acids. CDR1 is SGHNT, CDR2 YYREEE, per germline (reference sequence). CDR3 DNA: TGTGCCAGCAGCTTGGACAGGAGATCCTACGAGCAGTACTTC. Its translation is CASSLDRRSYEQYF.

The chain couples TRBV5-1 to TRBJ1-4, with D maybe TRBD1 (6 bases). CDR3 length equals 14 residues. V was clipped by 5 bases and J by 5 bases, with 13 bases between them. CDR1 is SGHRS and CDR2 is YFSETQ in the germline V gene. The CDR3 DNA sequence: TGCGCCAGCAGACGACAGGACTCAAATGAAAAACTGTTTTTT. As protein: CASRRQDSNEKLFF.

This rearrangement joins TRBV11-2 to TRBJ2-7; the match to TRBD2 covers 16 bases. Germline assignment: CDR1 SGHAT and CDR2 FQNNGV. There are 18 residues in the CDR3. J gave up 7 bases and V 1 base, and 10 bases lay outside the gene matches. The DNA for the CDR3 is TGTGCCAGCAGCTTAGCGATTGGGACTAGCGGGAGGGCTAGGGAGCAGTACTTC. Translated, it gives CASSLAIGTSGRAREQYF.

V and J are TRBV18 and TRBJ2-2, with TRBD1 as a possible D gene (5 bases). In germline, CDR1 is KGHSH, CDR2 LQKENI. The CDR3 sequence is 17 residues long. V dropped 0 bases and J dropped 0 bases, with 11 bases sitting between them. For the CDR3, the DNA is TGTGCCAGCTCACCACCGGCCGGCAGGGCGAACACCGGGGAGCTGTTTTTT. It yields the protein CASSPPAGRANTGELFF. The full variable domain, with the rest looked up from reference TRBV18 and TRBJ2-2, is NAGVMQNPRHLVRRRGQEARLRCSPMKGHSHVYWYRQLPEEGLKFMVYLQKENIIDESGMPKERFSAEFPKEGPSILRIQQVVRGDSAAYFCASSPPAGRANTGELFFGEGSRLTVL.

The chain joins TRBV14 to TRBJ2-7; D uncertain. Germline V gene data show CDR1 as SGHDN and CDR2 as FVKESK. CDR3 length: 14 amino acids. With 4 bases removed from V and 7 bases from J, the gap between germline ends came to 17 bases. The CDR3 reads CASSPQRLVVEQYF. CDR3 bases: TGTGCCAGCAGCCCCCAACGGCTGGTCGTTGAGCAGTACTTC. The variable domain in full, completed from reference TRBV14 and TRBJ2-7, reads EAGVTQFPSHSVIEKGQTVTLRCDPISGHDNLYWYRRVMGKEIKFLLHFVKESKQDESGMPNNRFLAERTGGTYSTLKVQPAELEDSGVYFCASSPQRLVVEQYFGPGTRLTVT.

This clone was recorded only once. The V call is TRBV5-1, the J call TRBJ2-3, with TRBD2 matching over 10 bases. Germline assignment: CDR1 SGHRS and CDR2 YFSETQ. V shed 2 bases, J shed 3 bases, and the junction held 9 bases outside the gene matches. This CDR3 spans 17 amino acids. CDR3 in amino acids: CASSFLPSGSPTDTQYF. The CDR3 nucleotides are TGCGCCAGCAGCTTCCTTCCTAGCGGGAGTCCGACAGATACGCAGTATTTT.

This chain links TRBV7-2 with TRBJ1-1, with D uncertain. This CDR3 spans 15 amino acids. Germline-derived CDR1 and CDR2 are SGHTA and FQGNSA. The V end lost 1 base, the J end lost 1 base, and 10 bases lay between the germline ends. The CDR3 coding sequence is TGTGCCAGCAGCTTAGTGGCACAGAAGAACACTGAAGCTTTCTTT. Translated: CASSLVAQKNTEAFF.

In this sample, this clone turned up once. J is TRBJ2-1 and V is TRBV5-1, with 10 positions matching TRBD2. This CDR3 has 17 residues. The J segment lost 5 bases and the V segment lost 2 bases, leaving 10 bases of the junction unmatched. Germline loops: CDR1 SGHRS, CDR2 YFSETQ. The CDR3 loop is CASSFGAGGPGDNEQFF. The CDR3 DNA follows: TGCGCCAGCAGCTTCGGAGCGGGAGGGCCGGGTGACAATGAGCAGTTCTTC.

This clone was picked up one time. The CDR3 loop reads CASSHARTGVKPTEAFF. DNA for the CDR3: TGTGCCAGCTCACACGCCCGGACAGGGGTGAAACCCACTGAAGCTTTCTTT. The chain joins TRBV18 to TRBJ1-1, with 9 nucleotides matching TRBD1. This CDR3 comprises 17 residues. Germline assignment: CDR1 KGHSH and CDR2 LQKENI. V dropped 4 bases and J dropped 4; count of bases not matched to a gene: 13.

V gene TRBV27 combines with J gene TRBJ2-5; TRBD1 matches at 7 bases. Trimming took 1 base from V and 5 from J; bases not matched to a gene: 4. The CDR3 length is 14 residues. CDR1 is MNHEY, CDR2 SMNVEV, per germline (reference sequence). The CDR3 DNA sequence: TGTGCCAGCAGTTTATGGCAGGGGGATGAGACCCAGTACTTC. It yields the protein CASSLWQGDETQYF.

The V and J genes are TRBV5-5 and TRBJ1-5, with D maybe TRBD1 (5 bases). Deletions cut 4 bases from V and 5 bases from J, with 10 bases between. CDR3 length: 13 residues. Looked up from germline, CDR1 is SGHKS and CDR2 is YYEKEE (reference sequence). CDR3 sequence reads: CASSRGADQPQHF. Here the CDR3 DNA reads TGTGCCAGCAGCCGTGGGGCAGATCAGCCCCAGCATTTT.

The chain combines TRBV7-8 with TRBJ2-1; 8 bases agree with TRBD2. The CDR3 has 16 amino acids. Germline V lookup: CDR1 SGHVS, CDR2 FQNEAQ. Trimming removed 3 bases from V and 3 bases from J; junction bases left unmatched: 7. The CDR3 DNA is TGTGCCAGCAGCTTTGGACGAGCGGGAGTCTACAATGAGCAGTTCTTC. Protein: CASSFGRAGVYNEQFF.

This rearrangement joins TRBV28 to TRBJ2-7; 10 nucleotides agree with TRBD2. This CDR3 spans 17 amino acids. Germline trimming cut 5 bases from V and 0 bases from J; bases unmatched to any gene: 10. Germline V gene sequence: CDR1 MDHEN, CDR2 SYDVKM. CDR3 loop: CASSQTGTSDRSYEQYF. CDR3 coding DNA: TGTGCCAGCAGTCAAACCGGGACTAGCGACCGCTCCTACGAGCAGTACTTC.

A remark on this clone: Additional DNA sequences in this sample encode the identical CDR3. This rearrangement joins TRBV9 to TRBJ1-2; no clear D gene. Germline loops: CDR1 SGDLS, CDR2 YYNGEE. The CDR3 extends over 12 amino acids. V gave up 3 bases and J gave up 4 bases, with 7 bases separating them. CDR3 in DNA: TGTGCCAGCAGCGCGGAGGGCTATGGCTACACCTTC. Translation gives CASSAEGYGYTF. The full variable domain, its missing parts supplied by reference TRBV9 and TRBJ1-2, is DSGVTQTPKHLITATGQRVTLRCSPRSGDLSVYWYQQSLDQGLQFLIQYYNGEERAKGNILERFSAQQFPDLHSELNLSSLELGDSALYFCASSAEGYGYTFGSGTRLTVV.

The V call is TRBV15, the J call TRBJ2-5; 11 bases agree with TRBD2. With V trimmed by 1 base and J by 5 bases, 15 bases remained unmatched. CDR1 and CDR2 from the germline V gene are LNHNV and YYDKDF (reference sequence). This CDR3 contains 19 residues. The CDR3 reads CATSRGLLAGVFSRETQYF. CDR3 coding DNA: TGTGCCACCAGCAGAGGTTTACTAGCGGGAGTTTTTAGTCGGGAGACCCAGTACTTC.

The chain recombines TRBV11-2 with TRBJ1-6; the D is unclear. The CDR3 runs to 15 residues. V gave up 1 base and J gave up 2 bases, with 6 bases separating them. Per germline, CDR1 SGHAT and CDR2 FQNNGV. CDR3 loop: CASSLVGTYNSPLHF. The DNA for the CDR3 is TGTGCCAGCAGCTTAGTGGGGACCTATAATTCACCCCTCCACTTT.

The rearrangement links TRBV5-1 to TRBJ2-7; 11 nucleotides line up with TRBD2. The CDR3 loop spans 14 amino acids. Trimming cost V 5 bases and J 3 bases; bases outside gene matches: 4. Germline V CDR1 and CDR2: SGHRS, YFSETQ. The CDR3: CASSELAGGYEQYF. DNA of the CDR3: TGCGCCAGCAGTGAGCTAGCGGGAGGCTACGAGCAGTACTTC.

The chain links TRBV5-4 to TRBJ2-1; the match to TRBD1 covers 7 bases. Germline V gene lookup returns CDR1 SGHNT and CDR2 YYREEE (reference sequence). Trimming took 4 bases from V and 10 from J; bases not matched to a gene: 14. The length of the CDR3 is 15 residues. The CDR3 coding sequence is TGTGCCAGCAGCCCTCGACAGGGATTCCAACTCGAGCAGTTCTTC. This sequence encodes CASSPRQGFQLEQFF.

The chain employs TRBV2 and TRBJ2-7; D is undetermined. The length of the CDR3 is 12 residues. V was shortened by 7 bases and J by 0 bases, with 7 bases between the two germline ends. CDR1 and CDR2 from the germline V gene are SNHLY and FYNNEI. In nucleotides, the CDR3 is TGTGCCAGCAACTTTTACTCCTACGAGCAGTACTTC. It translates to CASNFYSYEQYF.